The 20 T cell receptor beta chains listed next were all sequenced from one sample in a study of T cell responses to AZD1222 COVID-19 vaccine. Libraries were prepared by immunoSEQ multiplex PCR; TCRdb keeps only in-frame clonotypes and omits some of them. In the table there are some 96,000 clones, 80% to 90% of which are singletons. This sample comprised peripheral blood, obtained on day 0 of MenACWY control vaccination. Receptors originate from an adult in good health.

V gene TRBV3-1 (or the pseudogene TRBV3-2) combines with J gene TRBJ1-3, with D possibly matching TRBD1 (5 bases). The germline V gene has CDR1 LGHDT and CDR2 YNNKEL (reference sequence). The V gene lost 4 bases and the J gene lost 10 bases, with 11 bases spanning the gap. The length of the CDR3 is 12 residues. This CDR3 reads CASSPTQGTIYF. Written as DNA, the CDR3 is TGTGCCAGCAGCCCTACCCAGGGTACCATATATTTT.

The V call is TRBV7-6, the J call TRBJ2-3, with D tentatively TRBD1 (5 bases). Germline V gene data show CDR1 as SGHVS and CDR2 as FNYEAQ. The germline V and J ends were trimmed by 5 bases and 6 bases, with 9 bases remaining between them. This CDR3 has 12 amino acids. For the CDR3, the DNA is TGTGCCAGCAGCCAATGGGGCGATACGCAGTATTTT. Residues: CASSQWGDTQYF.

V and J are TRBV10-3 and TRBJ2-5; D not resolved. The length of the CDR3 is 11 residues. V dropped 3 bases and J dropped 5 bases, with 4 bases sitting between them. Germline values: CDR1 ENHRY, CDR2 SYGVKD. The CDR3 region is CAISDRETQYF. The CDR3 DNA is TGTGCCATCAGTGATAGGGAGACCCAGTACTTC.

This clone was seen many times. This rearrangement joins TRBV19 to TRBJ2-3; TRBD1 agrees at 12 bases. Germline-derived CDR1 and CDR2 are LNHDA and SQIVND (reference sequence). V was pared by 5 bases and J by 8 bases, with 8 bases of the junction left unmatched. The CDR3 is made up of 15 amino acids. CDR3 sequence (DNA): TGTGCCAGTAGTGCAGGGGACAGGGGGCCACTTACGCAGTATTTT. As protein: CASSAGDRGPLTQYF.

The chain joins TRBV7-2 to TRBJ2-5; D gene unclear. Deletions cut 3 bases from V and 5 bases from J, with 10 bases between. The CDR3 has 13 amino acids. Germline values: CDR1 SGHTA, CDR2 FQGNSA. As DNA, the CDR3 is TGTGCCAGCAGCTTCGTAGGGTCGGAGACCCAGTACTTC. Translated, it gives CASSFVGSETQYF.

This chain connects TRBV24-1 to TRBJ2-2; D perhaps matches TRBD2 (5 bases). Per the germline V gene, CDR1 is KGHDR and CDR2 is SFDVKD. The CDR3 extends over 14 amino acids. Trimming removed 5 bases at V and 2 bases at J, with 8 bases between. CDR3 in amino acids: CATSASGNTGELFF. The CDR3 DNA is TGTGCCACCAGTGCCTCGGGAAACACCGGGGAGCTGTTTTTT.

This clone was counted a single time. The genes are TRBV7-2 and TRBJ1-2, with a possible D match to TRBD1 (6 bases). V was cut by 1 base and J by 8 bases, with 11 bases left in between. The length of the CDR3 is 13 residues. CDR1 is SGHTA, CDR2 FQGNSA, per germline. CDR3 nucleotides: TGTGCCAGCAGCTTAGACGGGACACAAGGCTACACCTTC. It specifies CASSLDGTQGYTF.

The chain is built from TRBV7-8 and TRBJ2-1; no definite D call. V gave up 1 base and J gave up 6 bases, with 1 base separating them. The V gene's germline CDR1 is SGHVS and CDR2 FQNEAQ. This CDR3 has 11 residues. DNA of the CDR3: TGTGCCAGCAGCTTAGGCAATGAGCAGTTCTTC. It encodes CASSLGNEQFF. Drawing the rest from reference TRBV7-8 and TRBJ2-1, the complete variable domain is GAGVSQSPRYKVAKRGQDVALRCDPISGHVSLFWYQQALGQGPEFLTYFQNEAQLDKSGLPSDRFFAERPEGSVSTLKIQRTQQEDSAVYLCASSLGNEQFFGPGTRLTVL.

DNA of the CDR3: TGTGCCAGCAGCGTAGTAGGGACAGGCGGGTCCGGGGAGCTGTTTTTT. It specifies CASSVVGTGGSGELFF. The chain joins TRBV9 to TRBJ2-2; 8 bases map to TRBD1. CDR1 and CDR2 from the germline V gene are SGDLS and YYNGEE. Trimming took 0 bases from V and 6 from J; bases not matched to a gene: 7. The CDR3 totals 16 residues.

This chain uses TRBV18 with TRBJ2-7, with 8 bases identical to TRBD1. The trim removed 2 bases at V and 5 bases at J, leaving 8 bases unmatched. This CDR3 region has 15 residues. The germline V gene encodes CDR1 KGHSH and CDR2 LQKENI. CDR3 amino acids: CASSPSQGVLDEQYF. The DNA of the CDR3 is TGTGCCAGCTCACCATCACAGGGGGTCCTCGACGAGCAGTACTTC.

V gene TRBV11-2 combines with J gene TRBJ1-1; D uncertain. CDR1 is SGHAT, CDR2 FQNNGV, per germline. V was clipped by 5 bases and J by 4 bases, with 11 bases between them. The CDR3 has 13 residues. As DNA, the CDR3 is TGTGCCAGCAGCCTATGGACGGGCACTGAAGCTTTCTTT. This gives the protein CASSLWTGTEAFF. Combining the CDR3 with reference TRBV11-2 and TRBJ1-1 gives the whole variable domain EAGVAQSPRYKIIEKRQSVAFWCNPISGHATLYWYQQILGQGPKLLIQFQNNGVVDDSQLPKDRFSAERLKGVDSTLKIQPAKLEDSAVYLCASSLWTGTEAFFGQGTRLTVV.

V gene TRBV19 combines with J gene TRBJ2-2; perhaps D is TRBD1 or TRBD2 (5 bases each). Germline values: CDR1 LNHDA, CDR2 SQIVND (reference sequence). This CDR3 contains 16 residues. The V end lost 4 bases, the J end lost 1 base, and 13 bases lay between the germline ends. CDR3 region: CASSRGGRVNTGELFF. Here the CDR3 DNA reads TGTGCCAGTAGTAGAGGAGGCAGGGTGAACACCGGGGAGCTGTTTTTT.

CDR3 sequence: CASSFQTAEASYTF. CDR3 sequence (DNA): TGTGCCAGCAGCTTTCAGACGGCGGAAGCCAGCTACACCTTC. The genes are TRBV7-2 and TRBJ1-2, with D unresolved. The V and J ends lost 3 bases and 9 bases respectively, with 17 bases between them. The length of the CDR3 is 14 residues. The V gene's germline CDR1 is SGHTA and CDR2 FQGNSA. Supplemented by reference TRBV7-2 and TRBJ1-2, the full variable domain reads GAGVSQSPSNKVTEKGKDVELRCDPISGHTALYWYRQSLGQGLEFLIYFQGNSAPDKSGLPSDRFSAERTGGSVSTLTIQRTQQEDSAVYLCASSFQTAEASYTFGSGTRLTVV.

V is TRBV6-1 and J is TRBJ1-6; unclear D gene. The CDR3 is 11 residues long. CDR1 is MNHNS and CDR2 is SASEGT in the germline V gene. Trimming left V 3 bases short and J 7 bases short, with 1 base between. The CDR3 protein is CASSDNSPLHF. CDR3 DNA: TGTGCCAGCAGTGACAATTCACCCCTCCACTTT.

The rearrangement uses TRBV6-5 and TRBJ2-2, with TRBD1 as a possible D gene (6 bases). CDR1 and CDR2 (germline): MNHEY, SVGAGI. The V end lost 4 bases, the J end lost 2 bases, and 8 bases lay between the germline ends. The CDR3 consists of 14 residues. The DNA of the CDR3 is TGTGCCAGCAGTTTACAGGGTAACACCGGGGAGCTGTTTTTT. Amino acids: CASSLQGNTGELFF.

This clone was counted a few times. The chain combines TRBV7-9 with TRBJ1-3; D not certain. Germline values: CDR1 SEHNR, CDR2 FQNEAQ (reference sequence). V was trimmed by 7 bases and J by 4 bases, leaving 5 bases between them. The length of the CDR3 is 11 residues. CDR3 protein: CASTGGNTIYF. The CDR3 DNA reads TGTGCCAGCACCGGCGGAAACACCATATATTTT.

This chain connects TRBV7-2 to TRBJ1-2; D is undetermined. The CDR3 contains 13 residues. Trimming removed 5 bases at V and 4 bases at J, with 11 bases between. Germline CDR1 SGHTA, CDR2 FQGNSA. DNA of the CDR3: TGTGCCAGCAGCCCCAGAGGACGCTATGGCTACACCTTC. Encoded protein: CASSPRGRYGYTF. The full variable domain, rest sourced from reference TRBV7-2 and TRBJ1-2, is GAGVSQSPSNKVTEKGKDVELRCDPISGHTALYWYRQSLGQGLEFLIYFQGNSAPDKSGLPSDRFSAERTGGSVSTLTIQRTQQEDSAVYLCASSPRGRYGYTFGSGTRLTVV.

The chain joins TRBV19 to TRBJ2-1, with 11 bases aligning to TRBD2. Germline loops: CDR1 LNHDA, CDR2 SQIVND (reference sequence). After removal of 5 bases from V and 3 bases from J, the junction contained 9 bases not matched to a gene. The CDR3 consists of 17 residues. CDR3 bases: TGTGCCAGTAGTCCCGGGACTAGCGGTCTGCTCTACAATGAGCAGTTCTTC. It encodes CASSPGTSGLLYNEQFF.

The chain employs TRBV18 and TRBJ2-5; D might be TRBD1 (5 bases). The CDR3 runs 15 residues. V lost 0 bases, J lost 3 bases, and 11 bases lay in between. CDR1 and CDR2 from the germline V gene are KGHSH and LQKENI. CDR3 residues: CASSPPMGQEETQYF. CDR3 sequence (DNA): TGTGCCAGCTCACCACCGATGGGGCAGGAAGAGACCCAGTACTTC.

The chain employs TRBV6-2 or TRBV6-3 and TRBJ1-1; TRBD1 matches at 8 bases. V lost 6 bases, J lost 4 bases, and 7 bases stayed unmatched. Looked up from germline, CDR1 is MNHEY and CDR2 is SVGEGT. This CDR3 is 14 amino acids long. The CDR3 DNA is TGTGCCAGCAGCTCCGGACAGGGAAGCACTGAAGCTTTCTTT. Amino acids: CASSSGQGSTEAFF.